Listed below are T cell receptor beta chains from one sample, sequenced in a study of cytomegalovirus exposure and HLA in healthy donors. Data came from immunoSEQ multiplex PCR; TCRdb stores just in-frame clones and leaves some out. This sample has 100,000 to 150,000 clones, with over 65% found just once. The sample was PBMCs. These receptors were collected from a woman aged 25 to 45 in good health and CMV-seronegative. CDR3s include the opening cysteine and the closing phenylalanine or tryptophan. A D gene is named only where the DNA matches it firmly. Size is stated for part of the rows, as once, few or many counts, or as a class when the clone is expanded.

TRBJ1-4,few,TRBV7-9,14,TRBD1,CASSRDRGNEKLFF,TGTGCCAGCAGCCGGGACAGGGGAAATGAAAAACTGTTTTTT
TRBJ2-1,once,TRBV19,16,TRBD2,CASSFSPTSGRPEQFF,TGTGCCAGTAGTTTTTCCCCCACTAGCGGGAGACCTGAGCAGTTCTTC
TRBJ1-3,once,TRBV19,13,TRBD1,CASGGQGANTIYF,TGTGCCAGTGGAGGACAGGGGGCAAACACCATATATTTT
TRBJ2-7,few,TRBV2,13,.,CASRGQGSYEQYF,TGTGCCAGCAGGGGGCAGGGATCCTACGAGCAGTACTTC
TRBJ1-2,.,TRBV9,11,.,CASSVGGIYTF,TGTGCCAGCAGCGTAGGGGGCATCTACACCTTC
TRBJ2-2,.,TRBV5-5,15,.,CASSLTGTNTGELFF,TGTGCCAGCAGCCTTACAGGGACGAACACCGGGGAGCTGTTTTTT
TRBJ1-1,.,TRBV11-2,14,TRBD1,CASSPGQANTEAFF,TGTGCCAGCAGCCCGGGACAGGCGAACACTGAAGCTTTCTTT
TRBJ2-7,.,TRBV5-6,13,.,CASRPEASPPYHF,TGTGCCAGCAGACCGGAGGCCTCGCCGCCTTACCACTTC
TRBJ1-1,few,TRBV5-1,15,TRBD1,CASSLTGTVNTEAFF,TGCGCCAGCAGCTTGACCGGGACAGTGAACACTGAAGCTTTCTTT
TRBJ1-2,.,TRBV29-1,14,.,CSVTGRGRNYGYTF,TGCAGCGTTACCGGACGGGGGAGGAACTATGGCTACACCTTC
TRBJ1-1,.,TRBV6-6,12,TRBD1,CASRLDRGPGLF,TGTGCCAGCAGACTCGACAGGGGCCCGGGTCTCTTT
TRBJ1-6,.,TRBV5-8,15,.,CASSSTGGRLSPLHF,TGTGCCAGCAGCTCCACCGGGGGGCGTCTTTCACCCCTCCACTTT
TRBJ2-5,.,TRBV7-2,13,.,CASSLGGRETQYF,TGTGCCAGCAGCTTGGGGGGGCGGGAGACCCAGTACTTC
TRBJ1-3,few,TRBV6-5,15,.,CASSYSPQGRNTIYF,TGTGCCAGCAGTTACTCGCCCCAGGGAAGAAACACCATATATTTT
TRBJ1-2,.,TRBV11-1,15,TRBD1,CASSLASDRGHGYTF,TGTGCCAGCAGCTTAGCCTCTGACAGGGGACATGGCTACACCTTC
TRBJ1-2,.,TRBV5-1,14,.,CASSLLRGLGGYTF,TGCGCCAGCAGCTTGCTGAGGGGGTTGGGCGGCTACACCTTC
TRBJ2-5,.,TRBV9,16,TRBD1,CASSVGTGGFLETQYF,TGTGCCAGCAGCGTCGGGACAGGAGGCTTTTTGGAGACCCAGTACTTC
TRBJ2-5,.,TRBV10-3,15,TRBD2,CAISILAGGLETQYF,TGTGCCATCAGCATCCTAGCGGGGGGCCTGGAGACCCAGTACTTC
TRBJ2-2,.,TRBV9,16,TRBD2,CASSKEGLATTGELFF,TGTGCCAGCAGCAAGGAGGGACTAGCGACCACCGGGGAGCTGTTTTTT
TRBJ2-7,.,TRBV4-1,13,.,CASSAGQPYEQYF,TGCGCCAGCAGCGCCGGACAGCCCTACGAGCAGTACTTC
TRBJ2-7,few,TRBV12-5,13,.,CASGLRGSYEQYF,TGTGCTAGTGGTTTGAGGGGCTCCTACGAGCAGTACTTC
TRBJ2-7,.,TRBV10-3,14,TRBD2,CAIREAGALYEQYF,TGTGCCATCAGAGAAGCGGGGGCCCTCTACGAGCAGTACTTC
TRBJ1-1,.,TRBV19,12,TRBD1,CASSTGATEAFF,TGTGCCAGTAGCACAGGGGCCACTGAAGCTTTCTTT
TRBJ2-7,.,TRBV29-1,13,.,CSVGGGSSYEQYF,TGCAGCGTTGGGGGTGGGAGCTCCTACGAGCAGTACTTC
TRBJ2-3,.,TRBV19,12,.,CASRGRTDTQYF,TGTGCCAGTCGTGGGCGCACAGATACGCAGTATTTT
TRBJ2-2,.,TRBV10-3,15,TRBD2,CAISASGGLTGELFF,TGTGCCATCAGTGCTAGCGGGGGGCTTACCGGGGAGCTGTTTTTT
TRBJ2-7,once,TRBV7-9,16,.,CASSKPYDSRLYEQYF,TGTGCCAGCAGTAAACCTTACGACTCCCGTCTCTACGAGCAGTACTTC
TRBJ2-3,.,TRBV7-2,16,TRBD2,CASRPDAGGPPDTQYF,TGTGCCAGCAGACCCGATGCGGGGGGGCCCCCAGATACGCAGTATTTT
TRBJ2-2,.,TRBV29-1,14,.,CSVLADSNTGELFF,TGCAGCGTGTTAGCGGATTCGAACACCGGGGAGCTGTTTTTT
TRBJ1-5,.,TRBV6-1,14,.,CASEYAYSNQPQHF,TGTGCCAGCGAGTACGCTTATAGCAATCAGCCCCAGCATTTT
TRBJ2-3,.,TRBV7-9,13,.,CASKFQGTDTQYF,TGTGCCAGCAAGTTCCAGGGGACAGATACGCAGTATTTT
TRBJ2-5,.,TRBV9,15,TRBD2,CASSVGEGSPETQYF,TGTGCCAGCAGCGTAGGGGAGGGCAGCCCAGAGACCCAGTACTTC
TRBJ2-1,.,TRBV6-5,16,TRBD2,CASSYVQRGGDNEQFF,TGTGCCAGCAGTTACGTGCAGCGGGGGGGCGACAATGAGCAGTTCTTC
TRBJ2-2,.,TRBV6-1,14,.,CASPGGLNTGELFF,TGTGCCTCCCCGGGGGGCTTGAACACCGGGGAGCTGTTTTTT
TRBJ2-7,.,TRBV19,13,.,CASSKGLAYEQYF,TGTGCCAGTAGTAAGGGGCTAGCCTACGAGCAGTACTTC
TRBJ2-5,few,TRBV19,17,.,CASSMGPRDRFQETQYF,TGTGCCAGTAGTATGGGACCGCGCGACAGGTTCCAAGAGACCCAGTACTTC
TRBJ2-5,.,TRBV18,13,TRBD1,CASSSDRGETQYF,TGTGCCAGCTCATCGGACAGGGGAGAGACCCAGTACTTC
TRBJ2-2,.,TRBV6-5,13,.,CASSYRGTGELFF,TGTGCCAGCAGTTACAGGGGCACCGGGGAGCTGTTTTTT
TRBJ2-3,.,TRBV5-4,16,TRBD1,CASSPDRGVFTDTQYF,TGTGCCAGCAGCCCGGACAGGGGAGTTTTCACAGATACGCAGTATTTT
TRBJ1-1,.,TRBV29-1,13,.,CSVARGMNTEAFF,TGCAGCGTTGCGAGGGGGATGAACACTGAAGCTTTCTTT
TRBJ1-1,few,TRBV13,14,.,CASSPGLKNTEAFF,TGTGCCAGCAGCCCGGGACTGAAGAACACTGAAGCTTTCTTT
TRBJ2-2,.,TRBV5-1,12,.,CATATNTGELFF,TGCGCCACCGCGACGAACACCGGGGAGCTGTTTTTT
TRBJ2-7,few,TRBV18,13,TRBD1,CASSPDREYEQYF,TGTGCCAGCTCACCCGACAGGGAATACGAGCAGTACTTC
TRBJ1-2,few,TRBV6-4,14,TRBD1,CASSDEGTGDGYTF,TGTGCCAGCAGTGATGAAGGGACAGGGGACGGCTACACCTTC
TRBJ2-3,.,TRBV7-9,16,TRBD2,CASSRTTSGVTDTQYF,TGTGCCAGCAGTCGAACGACTAGCGGGGTAACAGATACGCAGTATTTT
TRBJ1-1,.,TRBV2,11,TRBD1,CARGTGGTAFF,TGTGCCAGGGGGACAGGGGGCACAGCTTTCTTT